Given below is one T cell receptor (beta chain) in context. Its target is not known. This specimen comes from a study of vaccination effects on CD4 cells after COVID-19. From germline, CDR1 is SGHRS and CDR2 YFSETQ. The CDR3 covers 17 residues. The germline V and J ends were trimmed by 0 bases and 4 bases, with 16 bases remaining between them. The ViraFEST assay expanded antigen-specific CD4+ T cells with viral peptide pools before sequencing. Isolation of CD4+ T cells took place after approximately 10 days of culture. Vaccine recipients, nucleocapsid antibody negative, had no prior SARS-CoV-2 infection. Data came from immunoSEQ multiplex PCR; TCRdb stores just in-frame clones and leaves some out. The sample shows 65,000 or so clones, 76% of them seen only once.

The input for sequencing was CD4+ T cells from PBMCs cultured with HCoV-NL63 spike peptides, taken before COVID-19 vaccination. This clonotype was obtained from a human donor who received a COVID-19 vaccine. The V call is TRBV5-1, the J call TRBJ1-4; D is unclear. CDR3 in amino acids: CASSLAGPARGNEKLFF. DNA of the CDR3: TGCGCCAGCAGCTTGGCGGGCCCCGCACGGGGTAATGAAAAACTGTTTTTT.